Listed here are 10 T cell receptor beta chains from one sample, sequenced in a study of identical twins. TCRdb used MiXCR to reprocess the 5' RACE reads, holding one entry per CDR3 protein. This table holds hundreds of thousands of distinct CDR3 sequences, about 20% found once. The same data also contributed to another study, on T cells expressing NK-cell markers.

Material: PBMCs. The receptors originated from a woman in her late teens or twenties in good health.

The CDR3 is CAVGTLYNEQFF. In nucleotides, the CDR3 is TGTGCCGTCGGGACTCTTTACAATGAGCAGTTCTTC. The V call is TRBV12-3 or TRBV12-4, the J call TRBJ2-1; perhaps TRBD2 as D (6 bases). This CDR3 has 12 residues. V lost 11 bases to trimming and J lost 4 bases, with 12 bases between them.

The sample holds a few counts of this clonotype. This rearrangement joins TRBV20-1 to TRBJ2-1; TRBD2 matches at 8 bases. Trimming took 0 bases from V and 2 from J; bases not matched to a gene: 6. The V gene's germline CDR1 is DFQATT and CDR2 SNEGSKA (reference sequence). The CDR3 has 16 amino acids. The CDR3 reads CSARDFRGGTYNEQFF. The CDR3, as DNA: TGCAGTGCTAGAGATTTTCGCGGGGGGACCTACAATGAGCAGTTCTTC.

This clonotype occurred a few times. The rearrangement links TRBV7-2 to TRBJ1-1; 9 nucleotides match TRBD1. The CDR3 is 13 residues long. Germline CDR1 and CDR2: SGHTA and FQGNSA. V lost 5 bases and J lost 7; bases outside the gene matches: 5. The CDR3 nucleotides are TGTGCCAGCAGCCCCGACAGGGGGGGTGAAGCTTTCTTT. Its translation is CASSPDRGGEAFF.

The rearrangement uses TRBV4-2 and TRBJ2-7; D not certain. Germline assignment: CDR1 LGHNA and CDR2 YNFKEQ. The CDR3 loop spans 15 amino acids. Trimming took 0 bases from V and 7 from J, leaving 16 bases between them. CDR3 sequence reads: CASSQDEDLTWEQYF. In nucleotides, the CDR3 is TGTGCCAGCAGCCAAGATGAGGACCTGACATGGGAGCAGTACTTC.

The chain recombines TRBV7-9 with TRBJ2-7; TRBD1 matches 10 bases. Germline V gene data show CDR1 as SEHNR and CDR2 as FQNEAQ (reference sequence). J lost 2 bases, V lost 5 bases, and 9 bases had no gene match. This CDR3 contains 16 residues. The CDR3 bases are TGTGCCAGCAGCCCCCGGACAGGGGGGGCAACCTACGAGCAGTACTTC. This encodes CASSPRTGGATYEQYF.

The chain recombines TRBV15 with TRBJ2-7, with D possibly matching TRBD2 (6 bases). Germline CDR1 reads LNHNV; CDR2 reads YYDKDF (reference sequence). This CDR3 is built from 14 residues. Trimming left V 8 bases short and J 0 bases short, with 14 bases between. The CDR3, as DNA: TGTGCCACCCGGCGGGACTTAAGCTCCTACGAGCAGTACTTC. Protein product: CATRRDLSSYEQYF.

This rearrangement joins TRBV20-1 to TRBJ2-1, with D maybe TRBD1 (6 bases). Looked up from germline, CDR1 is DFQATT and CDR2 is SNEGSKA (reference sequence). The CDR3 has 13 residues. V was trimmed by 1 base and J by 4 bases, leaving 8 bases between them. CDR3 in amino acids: CSARADRYNEQFF. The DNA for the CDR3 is TGCAGTGCTAGAGCGGACAGATACAATGAGCAGTTCTTC.

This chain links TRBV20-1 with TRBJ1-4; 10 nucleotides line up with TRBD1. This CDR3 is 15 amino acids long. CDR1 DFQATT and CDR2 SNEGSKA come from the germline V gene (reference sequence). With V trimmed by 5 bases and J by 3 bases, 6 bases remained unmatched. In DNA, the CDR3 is TGCAGTGCTTGCCAGGGACAGGGGTCTAATGAAAAACTGTTTTTT. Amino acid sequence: CSACQGQGSNEKLFF.

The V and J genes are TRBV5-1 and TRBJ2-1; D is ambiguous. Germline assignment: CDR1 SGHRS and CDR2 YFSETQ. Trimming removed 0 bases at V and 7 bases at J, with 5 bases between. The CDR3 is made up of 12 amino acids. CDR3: CASSLEQNEQFF. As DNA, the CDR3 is TGCGCCAGCAGCTTGGAGCAGAATGAGCAGTTCTTC.

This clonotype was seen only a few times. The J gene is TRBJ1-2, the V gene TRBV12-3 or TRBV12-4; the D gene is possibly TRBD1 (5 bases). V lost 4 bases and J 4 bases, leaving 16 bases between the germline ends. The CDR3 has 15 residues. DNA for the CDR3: TGTGCCAGCAGTTCCCACCCTGGCGGGGGCTATGGCTACACCTTC. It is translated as CASSSHPGGGYGYTF.